This TCR beta chain stems from a study of shared clonotypes between healthy human individuals. Overall study context: Donors had three CD4 naive, three CD4 memory, two CD8 naive and one CD8 memory plate apiece.

The V and J ends lost 1 base and 9 bases, in that order; junction bases with no gene match: 8. The V gene's germline CDR1 is SGHAT and CDR2 FQDESV (reference sequence). This CDR3 has 15 residues. Only CD45RO-negative cells positively selected for CCR7 counted as naive CD8 cells, so terminally differentiated effector memory CD45RA+ cells were excluded. Donors were healthy HIV-negative adults without recently reported acute infections or vaccinations. Comments on this clone: Its antigen is as yet unknown.

Study results and caveats: Across a handful of donors, naive CD4 shared 5% to 6.5%, naive CD8 more than 3%, memory CD4 less than 2.5%, memory CD8 0.4%.

This table comes from immunoSEQ multiplex PCR, and its TCRdb copy is limited to in-frame clones, with some not included. The sample has about 2.1 million clones, 90% to 95% seen once. The specimen was naive CD8+ T cells from PBMCs. The genes are TRBV11-1 and TRBJ2-1; 8 positions match TRBD2. The clonotype comes from a man aged 18 to 35 in good health. Some clones in this sample may be carry-over from other donors' samples. CDR3: CASSLGAGLAGEQFF. DNA of the CDR3: TGTGCCAGCAGCTTAGGTGCTGGACTAGCAGGTGAGCAGTTCTTC.